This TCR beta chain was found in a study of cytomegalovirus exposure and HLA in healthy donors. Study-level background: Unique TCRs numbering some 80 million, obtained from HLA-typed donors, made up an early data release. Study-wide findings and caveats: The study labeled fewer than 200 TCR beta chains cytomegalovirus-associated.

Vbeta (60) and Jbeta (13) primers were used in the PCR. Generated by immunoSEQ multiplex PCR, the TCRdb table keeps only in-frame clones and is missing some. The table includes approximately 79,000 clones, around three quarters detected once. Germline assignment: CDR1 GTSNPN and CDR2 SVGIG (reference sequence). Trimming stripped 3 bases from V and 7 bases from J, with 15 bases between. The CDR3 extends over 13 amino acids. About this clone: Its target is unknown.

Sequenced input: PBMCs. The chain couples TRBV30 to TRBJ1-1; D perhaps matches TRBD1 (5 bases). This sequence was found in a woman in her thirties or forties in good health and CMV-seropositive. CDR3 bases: TGTGCCTGGAGACGCCTCTCGGGGGATGAAGCTTTCTTT. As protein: CAWRRLSGDEAFF.